The clone carrying this T cell receptor (beta chain) has at least ten counts. TCRbeta library construction was performed incorporating unique molecular identifiers. TCRdb re-called the PCR reads through MiXCR, storing one row per CDR3 protein. The sample records 450,000 to 500,000 distinct CDR3 sequences, under 15% being singletons. V lost 3 bases and J lost 0, with 13 bases in between. This CDR3 comprises 16 residues. Germline V gene lookup returns CDR1 SGDLS and CDR2 YYNGEE. The data derive from a study of T-cell reconstitution after alpha-beta-depleted transplantation in children. The sequence was obtained from a human donor who donated a stem cell graft to a child with combined immunodeficiency. This specimen was PBMCs from the stem cell graft donor, taken from the stem cell graft. This rearrangement joins TRBV9 to TRBJ1-3; D not certain. CDR3 bases: TGTGCCAGCAGCGGTTTAAGGCGCGGCTCTGGAAACACCATATATTTT. It specifies CASSGLRRGSGNTIYF.